The present T cell receptor beta chain was sequenced within a study of cytomegalovirus exposure and HLA in healthy donors. General study results and limits: V- and J-gene trimming of TCR beta was linked (in a later analysis) to a missense DCLRE1C variant. Most observed TCR sequences were rare, whereas some public TCRs were detected in many donors.

The PCR contained 60 Vbeta and 13 Jbeta primers. Sequenced by immunoSEQ multiplex PCR; TCRdb stores in-frame clones only, minus some. The data show 150,000 to 200,000 clones, approximately 85% seen once. CDR3 length: 15 amino acids. Germline CDR1 is SGHNT and CDR2 is YYREEE (reference sequence). V lost 4 bases to trimming and J lost 4 bases; unmatched junction nucleotides: 9. Points on this clone: The antigen is unknown.

This clonotype was sampled from a girl under 10 years old in good health and CMV-seropositive. The chain carries TRBV5-4 and TRBJ1-2; TRBD1 matches at 8 bases. The sequencing input was PBMCs. The CDR3 DNA is TGTGCCAGCAGCGGGGGGACAGGAGGGGTCTATGGCTACACCTTC. Residues: CASSGGTGGVYGYTF.